The subject of this entry is one TCR beta chain. This entry belongs to a study of blood T cell repertoires in COVID-19. Study background: Researchers got acute and convalescent COVID-19 samples from the United States, Italy and Spain. The analysed material was cDNA or gDNA that came from T cells, B-cell-depleted T cells, or PBMCs.

Under the authors' procedure: By means of reference gene primer amplification, nucleated cell counts were estimated. Sequenced by immunoSEQ multiplex PCR; TCRdb stores in-frame clones only, minus some. The V and J calls and the clone size are those of that table, but D and trimming were determined from the DNA. Of approximately 100,000 clones in the sample, around 93% are singletons; the top ten hold 17%. V lost 1 base, J lost 4 bases, and 8 bases lay in between. The length of the CDR3 is 15 residues. Germline assignment: CDR1 SNHLY and CDR2 FYNNEI. The clonotype was recovered from a man between 45 and 60 years old with acute or convalescent COVID-19. Material for sequencing was peripheral blood. The chain employs TRBV2 and TRBJ1-6; D uncertain. The CDR3 DNA is TGTGCCAGCAGTGAAGGGGCCTTGTATAATTCACCCCTCCACTTT. Translation: CASSEGALYNSPLHF.